The sequence of this T cell receptor beta chain was determined in a study of shared clonotypes between healthy human individuals. The CDR3 extends over 18 amino acids. Germline V gene sequence: CDR1 SGHRS, CDR2 YFSETQ. The V end lost 4 bases, the J end lost 4 bases, and 24 bases lay between the germline ends. Adult donors, all healthy and HIV-negative, had no recent acute infections or vaccinations. It was at deep level that the assay was run. Libraries were prepared by immunoSEQ multiplex PCR; TCRdb keeps only in-frame clonotypes and omits some of them. Among 2,500,000 or so clones listed, 80% to 95% were seen once.

Sequencing was done on a sample of naive CD4+ T cells from PBMCs. Regarding subset: CD45RA+ positively selected. The V gene is TRBV5-1, the J gene TRBJ2-1; D is possibly TRBD2 (6 bases). This TCR came from a man aged 18 to 29 in good health. Some clones in this sample may be carry-over from other donors' samples. The CDR3 here is CASSPEGGTAFRYNEQFF. CDR3 nucleotides: TGCGCCAGCAGCCCGGAGGGCGGGACGGCTTTTAGGTACAATGAGCAGTTCTTC.